Sequencing of this T cell receptor (beta chain) was carried out in a study of regulatory T cells in long-lasting Graves disease. This CDR3 spans 14 amino acids. J was trimmed by 4 bases and V by 4 bases; bases with no gene match: 10. Germline CDR1 reads SQVTM; CDR2 reads ANQGSEA. Regarding time point: persistent/refractory GD, antithyroid drugs over 5 years with positive TRAb. PBMCs were the source of the RNA used for TCR sequencing. Sequencing libraries for TCR beta were prepared with iRepertoire HTBI primers and Arm-PCR of CDR3 regions. MiXCR, run by TCRdb on the multiplex PCR reads, gives a single entry per CDR3 protein. Among 450,000 or so distinct CDR3 sequences listed, roughly 20% were seen once. This clonotype has only a few counts.

This chain connects TRBV29-1 to TRBJ2-7; TRBD1 aligns across 7 bases. The material was peripheral blood mononuclear cells (PBMCs), obtained when the disease was refractory, from a patient treated with antithyroid drugs. The receptor comes from a female donor with Graves disease. This CDR3 reads CSVVGQGVRYEQYF. The CDR3 DNA reads TGCAGCGTTGTTGGGCAGGGGGTTAGGTACGAGCAGTACTTC.